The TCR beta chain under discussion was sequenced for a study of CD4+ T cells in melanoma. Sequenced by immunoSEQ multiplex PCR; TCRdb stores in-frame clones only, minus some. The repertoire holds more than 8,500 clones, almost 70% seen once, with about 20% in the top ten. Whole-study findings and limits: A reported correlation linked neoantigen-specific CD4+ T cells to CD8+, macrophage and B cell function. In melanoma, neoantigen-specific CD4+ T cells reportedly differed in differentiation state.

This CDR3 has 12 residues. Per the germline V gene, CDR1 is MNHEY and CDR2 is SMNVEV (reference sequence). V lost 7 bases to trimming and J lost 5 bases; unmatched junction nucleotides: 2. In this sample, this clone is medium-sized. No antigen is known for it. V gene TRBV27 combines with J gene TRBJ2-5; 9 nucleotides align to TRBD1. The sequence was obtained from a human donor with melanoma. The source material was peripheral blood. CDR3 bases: TGTGCCAGCAACGGACAGGGGGAGACCCAGTACTTC. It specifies CASNGQGETQYF.